This is a list of T cell receptor beta chains from one sample in a study of blood T cell repertoires in COVID-19. Profiled with immunoSEQ multiplex PCR; TCRdb holds only in-frame clones, not every one. The table includes 150,000 to 200,000 clones, roughly 88% detected once. Sequencing was done on a sample of PBMCs or T cells enriched from blood (not recorded which). These receptors were taken from a woman aged 55 to 70 who had recovered from COVID-19. Both conserved end residues are trimmed from each CDR3. Each record gives: J gene, V gene, CDR3 protein.

j_gene: TRBJ1-2
v_gene: TRBV2
CDR3aa: ASSDTDYGYT

j_gene: TRBJ1-3
v_gene: TRBV7-9
CDR3aa: ASSLASFSGNTIY

j_gene: TRBJ2-2
v_gene: TRBV10-3
CDR3aa: AISDWLSGGAPGELF

j_gene: TRBJ2-7
v_gene: TRBV6-6
CDR3aa: ASSYDRATGQY

j_gene: TRBJ2-7
v_gene: TRBV29-1
CDR3aa: SGRHGTSYEQY

j_gene: TRBJ1-2
v_gene: TRBV6-5
CDR3aa: ASSYSAGRGNYGYT

j_gene: TRBJ1-6
v_gene: TRBV2
CDR3aa: ASTPEGTGVSPLH

j_gene: TRBJ1-2
v_gene: TRBV30
CDR3aa: AWSTTVNYGYT

j_gene: TRBJ1-5
v_gene: TRBV7-8
CDR3aa: ASSLAEGRSQPQH

j_gene: TRBJ1-1
v_gene: TRBV19
CDR3aa: ASSRTGGWTEAF

j_gene: TRBJ1-1
v_gene: TRBV5-1
CDR3aa: ASSDQGNTEAF

j_gene: TRBJ2-3
v_gene: TRBV6-5
CDR3aa: ASSFTGFGDTQY

j_gene: TRBJ1-5
v_gene: TRBV4-1
CDR3aa: ASRPGTGYNQPQH

j_gene: TRBJ1-1
v_gene: TRBV6-5
CDR3aa: ASSLKTGVTEAF

j_gene: TRBJ2-3
v_gene: TRBV5-1
CDR3aa: ASTKQGTITDTQY

j_gene: TRBJ1-1
v_gene: TRBV27
CDR3aa: ASSLRGFSTEAF

j_gene: TRBJ2-1
v_gene: TRBV5-1
CDR3aa: ASSLTMGQGNNEQF

j_gene: TRBJ1-1
v_gene: TRBV5-1
CDR3aa: ASSLRPQGDGTEAF

j_gene: TRBJ2-1
v_gene: TRBV7-9
CDR3aa: ASSLGFTSGGNNEQF

j_gene: TRBJ1-4
v_gene: TRBV15
CDR3aa: AAREGTNEKLF

j_gene: TRBJ2-1
v_gene: TRBV12-2
CDR3aa: ASRFQWYEQF

j_gene: TRBJ1-1
v_gene: TRBV7-9
CDR3aa: ASSFQGAGTEAF

j_gene: TRBJ2-2
v_gene: TRBV9
CDR3aa: ASSVDLTRPANTGELF

j_gene: TRBJ2-1
v_gene: TRBV4-2
CDR3aa: ASSQGAGGHNEQF

j_gene: TRBJ1-2
v_gene: TRBV2
CDR3aa: ASGEIFYGYT

j_gene: TRBJ2-1
v_gene: TRBV7-9
CDR3aa: ASSLQGYEQF

j_gene: TRBJ2-1
v_gene: TRBV2
CDR3aa: ASSDAGVNEQF

j_gene: TRBJ2-1
v_gene: TRBV2
CDR3aa: ASRLQGNEQF

j_gene: TRBJ2-2
v_gene: TRBV9
CDR3aa: ASRVQGSTGELF

j_gene: TRBJ2-5
v_gene: TRBV6-5
CDR3aa: ASRLAGGPGTQY

j_gene: TRBJ1-1
v_gene: TRBV18
CDR3aa: ASSRSTGGFDTEAF

j_gene: TRBJ1-5
v_gene: TRBV19
CDR3aa: ASSIGWRGRKYRLNQPQH